This is a list of T cell receptor beta chains from one sample in a study of identical twins. TCRdb independently ran MiXCR on the 5' RACE reads; one entry per CDR3 protein. This sample has over 500,000 distinct CDR3 sequences, with roughly a fifth found just once. Another study also made use of these data, one on T cells expressing NK-cell markers.

Sequencing was done on a sample of CD4+ T cells sorted from blood. Source of these receptors: a woman aged 18-30 years in good health. Each CDR3 is given with its conserved first and last residue. A D gene is named only where the DNA matches it firmly. Expanded clones are given a class, and other clones once, few, many or no size at all.

D gene: .
J gene: TRBJ2-1
clone size: many
V gene: TRBV12-3/TRBV12-4
CDR3 DNA: TGTGCCAGCAGTTCCCAGGGATCCTTTGGAAATGAGCAGTTCTTC
CDR3 protein: CASSSQGSFGNEQFF

D gene: .
J gene: TRBJ2-6
clone size: few
V gene: TRBV7-9
CDR3 DNA: TGTGCCAGCAGCAACGCCTTATACTCTGGGGCCAACGTCCTGACTTTC
CDR3 protein: CASSNALYSGANVLTF

D gene: .
J gene: TRBJ2-6
clone size: .
V gene: TRBV10-3
CDR3 DNA: TGTGCCATCAGTGAGAGGAGTGGGGCCAACGTCCTGACTTTC
CDR3 protein: CAISERSGANVLTF

D gene: TRBD2
J gene: TRBJ2-7
clone size: .
V gene: TRBV7-9
CDR3 DNA: TGTGCCAGCAGCTTAACGGGAGGGCCATCCTACGAGCAGTACTTC
CDR3 protein: CASSLTGGPSYEQYF

D gene: TRBD1
J gene: TRBJ2-7
clone size: .
V gene: TRBV5-1
CDR3 DNA: TGCGCCAGCAGCTTGGCAGGCCAGGGGGCTCACTACGAGCAGTACTTC
CDR3 protein: CASSLAGQGAHYEQYF

D gene: .
J gene: TRBJ2-3
clone size: .
V gene: TRBV11-2
CDR3 DNA: TGTGCCAGCAGCCCTACAACCCTAGATACGCAGTATTTT
CDR3 protein: CASSPTTLDTQYF

D gene: .
J gene: TRBJ2-7
clone size: few
V gene: TRBV20-1
CDR3 DNA: TGCAGTGCTAGTGGTCGGACGGAGCAGTACTTC
CDR3 protein: CSASGRTEQYF

D gene: .
J gene: TRBJ2-5
clone size: .
V gene: TRBV20-1
CDR3 DNA: TGCAGTGCTAGAGGACAAGGGGCAGAGACCCAGTACTTC
CDR3 protein: CSARGQGAETQYF

D gene: .
J gene: TRBJ2-7
clone size: few
V gene: TRBV6-2/TRBV6-3
CDR3 DNA: TGTGCCAGCGGGAGGAACTACGAGCAGTACTTC
CDR3 protein: CASGRNYEQYF

D gene: TRBD1
J gene: TRBJ1-1
clone size: .
V gene: TRBV19
CDR3 DNA: TGTGCCAGTAGGCCCCGGACAGGGGACGGGGTGGTACCTTTCTTT
CDR3 protein: CASRPRTGDGVVPFF

D gene: TRBD1
J gene: TRBJ2-7
clone size: .
V gene: TRBV11-2
CDR3 DNA: TGTGCCAGCAGCTTCCAACCGGGACAGGGGATATACGAGCAGTACTTC
CDR3 protein: CASSFQPGQGIYEQYF

D gene: TRBD2
J gene: TRBJ2-7
clone size: .
V gene: TRBV15
CDR3 DNA: TGTGCCACCAGCTCTCCTCGGGCGGGAGGCTACGAGCAGTACTTC
CDR3 protein: CATSSPRAGGYEQYF

D gene: TRBD2
J gene: TRBJ2-5
clone size: few
V gene: TRBV5-1
CDR3 DNA: TGCGCCAGCAGCTTGGCCAGCGGGACGGGGGAGACCCAGTACTTC
CDR3 protein: CASSLASGTGETQYF

D gene: TRBD1
J gene: TRBJ1-1
clone size: few
V gene: TRBV29-1
CDR3 DNA: TGCAGCGTCCAAAAAGGGGGGACAGTGTTACGTGAAGCTTTCTTT
CDR3 protein: CSVQKGGTVLREAFF

D gene: .
J gene: TRBJ1-3
clone size: few
V gene: TRBV3-1
CDR3 DNA: TGTGCCAGCAGCCAACGGGGATCTGGAAACACCATATATTTT
CDR3 protein: CASSQRGSGNTIYF

D gene: .
J gene: TRBJ1-2
clone size: .
V gene: TRBV11-1
CDR3 DNA: TGTGCCAGCAGCCCCACCACCTCTACTTTACATCCGTTTTATGGCTACACCTTC
CDR3 protein: CASSPTTSTLHPFYGYTF

D gene: .
J gene: TRBJ2-3
clone size: many
V gene: TRBV29-1
CDR3 DNA: TGCAGCGTTGAAGGGGAATTTGGCACAGATACGCAGTATTTT
CDR3 protein: CSVEGEFGTDTQYF

D gene: TRBD1
J gene: TRBJ1-5
clone size: .
V gene: TRBV6-1
CDR3 DNA: TGTGCCAGCAGTGACAGGGGGCGATTAGATCAGCCCCAGCATTTT
CDR3 protein: CASSDRGRLDQPQHF

D gene: .
J gene: TRBJ2-5
clone size: few
V gene: TRBV29-1
CDR3 DNA: TGCAGCGTTGCAGGAATTGAAGAGACCCAGTACTTC
CDR3 protein: CSVAGIEETQYF

D gene: .
J gene: TRBJ2-2
clone size: .
V gene: TRBV6-2/TRBV6-3
CDR3 DNA: TGTGCCAGCAGTTACGATGAGGCCGGGGAGCTGTTTTTT
CDR3 protein: CASSYDEAGELFF

D gene: TRBD1
J gene: TRBJ2-7
clone size: .
V gene: TRBV10-2
CDR3 DNA: TGCGCCAGCGAGGACAGGGGTACGAACGAGCAGTACTTC
CDR3 protein: CASEDRGTNEQYF

D gene: .
J gene: TRBJ1-2
clone size: .
V gene: TRBV12-3/TRBV12-4
CDR3 DNA: TGTGCCAGCACCCGGGGAGGGGGTTATGGCTACACCTTC
CDR3 protein: CASTRGGGYGYTF

D gene: .
J gene: TRBJ2-6
clone size: .
V gene: TRBV27
CDR3 DNA: TGTGCCAGCAAGGGGCGAGGGCACGGGGCCAACGTCCTGACTTTC
CDR3 protein: CASKGRGHGANVLTF

D gene: .
J gene: TRBJ2-3
clone size: .
V gene: TRBV12-3/TRBV12-4
CDR3 DNA: TGTGCCAGCAGTCTAGGGCCCAGGGGGGGGACAGATACGCAGTATTTT
CDR3 protein: CASSLGPRGGTDTQYF

D gene: .
J gene: TRBJ1-1
clone size: .
V gene: TRBV12-3/TRBV12-4
CDR3 DNA: TGTGCCAGCAGTCTTCAGGGTTTTCGGACTGAAGCTTTCTTT
CDR3 protein: CASSLQGFRTEAFF

D gene: TRBD2
J gene: TRBJ2-1
clone size: .
V gene: TRBV12-3/TRBV12-4
CDR3 DNA: TGTGCCACACAGCGGGGGGGTTACAATGAGCAGTTCTTC
CDR3 protein: CATQRGGYNEQFF

D gene: .
J gene: TRBJ2-7
clone size: .
V gene: TRBV7-8
CDR3 DNA: TGTGCCAGCAACCGGGACGTCTCCTACGAGCAGTACTTC
CDR3 protein: CASNRDVSYEQYF

D gene: .
J gene: TRBJ2-6
clone size: few
V gene: TRBV4-3
CDR3 DNA: TGCGCCAGCAGCCTACAATACTCTGGGGCCAACGTCCTGACTTTC
CDR3 protein: CASSLQYSGANVLTF

D gene: .
J gene: TRBJ2-3
clone size: .
V gene: TRBV20-1
CDR3 DNA: TGCAGTGCTAGAGTTAAGCGGCGCCAGCGGGATACGCAGTATTTT
CDR3 protein: CSARVKRRQRDTQYF

D gene: .
J gene: TRBJ2-3
clone size: .
V gene: TRBV20-1
CDR3 DNA: TGCAGTCCCCGGGGGGCTAGCACAGATACGCAGTATTTT
CDR3 protein: CSPRGASTDTQYF

D gene: .
J gene: TRBJ2-7
clone size: .
V gene: TRBV2
CDR3 DNA: TGTGCCAGCAGTGAGTTAGCGGTTTCCGAGCAGTACTTC
CDR3 protein: CASSELAVSEQYF

D gene: TRBD1
J gene: TRBJ2-7
clone size: many
V gene: TRBV29-1
CDR3 DNA: TGCAGCGCCACCGGGACAGGGGGCGAAGAGCAGTACTTC
CDR3 protein: CSATGTGGEEQYF

D gene: .
J gene: TRBJ2-3
clone size: .
V gene: TRBV5-1
CDR3 DNA: TGCGCCAGCAGCGGTACTGGGGGTCCAGATACGCAGTATTTT
CDR3 protein: CASSGTGGPDTQYF

D gene: .
J gene: TRBJ2-1
clone size: few
V gene: TRBV5-5
CDR3 DNA: TGTGCCAGCAGCTTTGAGACATACTCCTACAATGAGCAGTTCTTC
CDR3 protein: CASSFETYSYNEQFF

D gene: TRBD1
J gene: TRBJ2-1
clone size: few
V gene: TRBV14
CDR3 DNA: TGTGCCAGCAGCCAAGATTTCCGGGACAGGGTACGTGGAAAGCAGTTCTTC
CDR3 protein: CASSQDFRDRVRGKQFF

D gene: TRBD2
J gene: TRBJ2-1
clone size: many
V gene: TRBV5-1
CDR3 DNA: TGCGCCAGCAGCCCCTTACCGGGACTAGCGGGCTACAATGAGCAGTTCTTC
CDR3 protein: CASSPLPGLAGYNEQFF

D gene: TRBD1
J gene: TRBJ2-3
clone size: .
V gene: TRBV18
CDR3 DNA: TGTGCCAGCTCACCGCGCGGGACAGGGGGAGATACGCAGTATTTT
CDR3 protein: CASSPRGTGGDTQYF

D gene: TRBD1
J gene: TRBJ2-5
clone size: .
V gene: TRBV7-8
CDR3 DNA: TGTGCCAGCAGCTTCCGGACAGGGGGCGGTGGGTCCCAAGAGACCCAGTACTTC
CDR3 protein: CASSFRTGGGGSQETQYF